This paragraph covers one T cell receptor beta chain sequence. The antigen remains unidentified. This record comes from a study of T cell responses to AZD1222 COVID-19 vaccine. CDR1 and CDR2 from the germline V gene are SGHRS and YFSETQ. V dropped 0 bases and J dropped 8 bases, with 3 bases sitting between them. The CDR3 sequence is 11 residues long. Regarding the study as a whole: Clonal diversity was possibly underestimated, and the donors were mostly white British, with more females.

The repertoire was sequenced with immunoSEQ multiplex PCR; TCRdb's copy has only in-frame clones and lacks some. The top ten hold approximately 15% of the sample, which has 120,000 or so clones, around 84% seen once. The gene calls are TRBV5-1 and TRBJ2-1; D is unclear. The receptor's source is an adult who received the AZD1222 COVID-19 vaccine. Source: peripheral blood, taken 28 days after the second AZD1222 dose. For the CDR3, the DNA is TGCGCCAGCAGCTTGGAGTATGAGCAGTTCTTC. Translation: CASSLEYEQFF.